The entry below describes one T cell receptor beta chain. Its specificity is not known. The data originate from a study of identifying expanded T cells in peripheral blood. Unmatched junction bases numbered 13, after V lost 3 bases and J lost 8 bases. Germline V gene sequence: CDR1 SGHRS, CDR2 YFSETQ. The CDR3 sequence is 16 residues long. Findings of the study overall: Differentially abundant clones: roughly 1.3 between replicates, about 15 at roughly 13 days, approximately 19 at four. Approximately 2-week clone count variance significantly increased as total template count grew.

Here immunoSEQ multiplex PCR was the method, and the copy in TCRdb shows in-frame clones only, minus some. The table records roughly 120,000 clones, 88% of them present only once. What was sequenced was blood. The TCR originated in a person between 18 and 75 years old in good health. The rearrangement links TRBV5-1 to TRBJ1-2, with TRBD1 identical over 10 bases. The CDR3 DNA sequence: TGCGCCAGCAGCTCTAATTTGCGACAGGGGGCTGAGGGCTACACCTTC. Protein product: CASSSNLRQGAEGYTF.